This TCR beta chain was recorded in a study of beta chain features in type 1 diabetes. Study conclusions and caveats: Type 1 diabetes patients had VDJ junctions that carried fewer insertions and more deletions. TCRB repertoires of naive, central memory and Treg cells appeared more similar among patients than among healthy donors.

On this clone itself: Its target is unknown.

Sequenced material consisted of expressed TCRB transcripts (all of the isolated RNA was reverse transcribed). The method was immunoSEQ multiplex PCR; TCRdb's version includes in-frame clones alone and lacks a portion of them. This sample has 450,000 to 600,000 clones, with approximately 31% found just once. The CDR3 totals 16 residues. Germline CDR1 and CDR2: SGHVS and FNYEAQ. The V and J ends lost 5 bases and 3 bases, in that order; junction bases with no gene match: 7. The rearrangement uses TRBV7-6 and TRBJ2-3; 11 positions agree with TRBD2. What was sequenced was naive CD4+ T cells from blood. The clonotype was recovered from a man between 18 and 35 years old in good health. In nucleotides, the CDR3 is TGTGCCAGCAGCCCGACTAGCGGGACGGCGACAGATACGCAGTATTTT. Its protein product is CASSPTSGTATDTQYF.